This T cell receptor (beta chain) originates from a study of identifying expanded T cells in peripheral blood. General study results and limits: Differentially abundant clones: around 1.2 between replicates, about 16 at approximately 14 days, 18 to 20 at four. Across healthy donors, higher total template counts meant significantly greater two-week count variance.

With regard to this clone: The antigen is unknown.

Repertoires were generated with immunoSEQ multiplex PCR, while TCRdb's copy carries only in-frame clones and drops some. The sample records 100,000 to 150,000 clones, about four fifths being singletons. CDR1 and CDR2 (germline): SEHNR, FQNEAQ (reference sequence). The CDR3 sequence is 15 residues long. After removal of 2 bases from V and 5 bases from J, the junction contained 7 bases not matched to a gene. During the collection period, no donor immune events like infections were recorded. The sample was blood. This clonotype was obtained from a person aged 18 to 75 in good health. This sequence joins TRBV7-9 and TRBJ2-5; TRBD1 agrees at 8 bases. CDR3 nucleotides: TGTGCCAGCAGCTTAATCCTCAGGGGGCGGGAGACCCAGTACTTC. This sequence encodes CASSLILRGRETQYF.